A single sample is the source of the 3 T cell receptor beta chains below, sequenced in a study of siplizumab effects on memory and regulatory T cells. The method was immunoSEQ multiplex PCR; TCRdb's version includes in-frame clones alone and lacks a portion of them. Among tens of thousands of clones listed, roughly 97% were seen once. The specimen was naive CD4+ T cells sorted from blood. These receptors all come from a human donor in good health.

V is TRBV19 and J is TRBJ1-5; D is undetermined. Germline V gene data show CDR1 as LNHDA and CDR2 as SQIVND (reference sequence). V lost 3 bases to trimming and J lost 4 bases, with 10 bases between them. The CDR3 is 14 residues long. CDR3 DNA sequence: TGTGCCAGTAGTATTTGGGCAAGGAATCAGCCCCAGCATTTT. Translation: CASSIWARNQPQHF.

The rearrangement uses TRBV27 and TRBJ2-7; the D gene could be TRBD1 or TRBD2 (5 bases each). The CDR3 is 13 residues long. Per germline, CDR1 MNHEY and CDR2 SMNVEV (reference sequence). Trimming removed 4 bases from V and 6 bases from J, with 13 bases in between. The CDR3 DNA sequence: TGTGCCAGCAGTTGGGGACCGAGGGGCGAGCAGTACTTC. This gives the protein CASSWGPRGEQYF.

V and J are TRBV10-2 and TRBJ1-1, with D uncertain. V gave up 5 bases and J gave up 12 bases, with 22 bases separating them. Per the germline V gene, CDR1 is WSHSY and CDR2 is SAAADI. The CDR3 loop spans 14 amino acids. CDR3 amino acids: CASSRGGPPGPPFF. The CDR3 DNA follows: TGCGCCAGCAGTCGCGGTGGGCCCCCGGGCCCCCCTTTCTTT.